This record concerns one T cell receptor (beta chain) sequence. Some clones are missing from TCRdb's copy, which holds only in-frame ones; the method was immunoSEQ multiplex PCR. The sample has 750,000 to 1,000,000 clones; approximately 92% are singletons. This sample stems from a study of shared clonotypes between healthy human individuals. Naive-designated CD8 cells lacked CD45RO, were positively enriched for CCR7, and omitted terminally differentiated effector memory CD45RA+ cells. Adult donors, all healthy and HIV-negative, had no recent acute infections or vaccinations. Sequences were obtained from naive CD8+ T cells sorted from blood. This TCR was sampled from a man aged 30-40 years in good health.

CDR3 sequence reads: CASSFGEMNTEAFF. The CDR3 DNA reads TGTGCCAGCAGTTTTGGGGAGATGAACACTGAAGCTTTCTTT. The chain has TRBV27 and TRBJ1-1; no definite D call. CDR1 and CDR2 from the germline V gene are MNHEY and SMNVEV (reference sequence). Trimming shortened V by 3 bases and J by 0 bases, and 8 bases separated the two germline ends. This CDR3 has 14 amino acids.